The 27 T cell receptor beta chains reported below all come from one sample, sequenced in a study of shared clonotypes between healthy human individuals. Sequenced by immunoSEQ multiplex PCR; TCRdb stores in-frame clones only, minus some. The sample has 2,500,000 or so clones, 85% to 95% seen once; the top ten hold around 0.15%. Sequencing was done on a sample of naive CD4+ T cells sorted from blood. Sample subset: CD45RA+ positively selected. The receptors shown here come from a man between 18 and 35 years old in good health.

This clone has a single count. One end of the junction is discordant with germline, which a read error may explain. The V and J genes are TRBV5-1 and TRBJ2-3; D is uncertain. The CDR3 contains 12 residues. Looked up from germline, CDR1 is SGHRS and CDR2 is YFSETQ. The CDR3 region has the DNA TGCGTCAGCAGCTTGCCCGCAGATACGCAGTATTTT. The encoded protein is CVSSLPADTQYF.

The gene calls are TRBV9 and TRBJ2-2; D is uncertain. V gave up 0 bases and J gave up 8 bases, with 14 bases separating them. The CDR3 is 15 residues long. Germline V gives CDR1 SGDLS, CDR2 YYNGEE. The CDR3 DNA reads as TGTGCCAGCAGCGTAGGCCTTTTCCTTGCGGGGGAGCTGTTTTTT. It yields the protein CASSVGLFLAGELFF.

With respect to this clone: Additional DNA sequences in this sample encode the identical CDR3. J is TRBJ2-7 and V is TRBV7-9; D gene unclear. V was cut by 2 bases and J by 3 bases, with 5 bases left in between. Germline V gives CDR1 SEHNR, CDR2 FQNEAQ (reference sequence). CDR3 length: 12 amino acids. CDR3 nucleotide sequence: TGTGCCAGCAGCTTAAATAACTACGAGCAGTACTTC. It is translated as CASSLNNYEQYF.

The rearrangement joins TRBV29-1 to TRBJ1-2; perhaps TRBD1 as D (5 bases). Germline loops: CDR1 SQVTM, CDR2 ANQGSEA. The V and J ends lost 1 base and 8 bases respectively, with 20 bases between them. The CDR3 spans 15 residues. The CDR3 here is CSVEGLMGGGSGYTF. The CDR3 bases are TGCAGCGTTGAAGGCCTGATGGGGGGAGGGAGCGGCTACACCTTC.

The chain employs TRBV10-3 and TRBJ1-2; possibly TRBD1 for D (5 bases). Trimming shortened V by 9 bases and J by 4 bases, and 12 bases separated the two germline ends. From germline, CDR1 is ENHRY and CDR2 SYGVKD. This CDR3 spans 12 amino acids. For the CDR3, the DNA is TGTGCCATTGGGGGGGGGACCTATGGCTACACCTTC. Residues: CAIGGGTYGYTF.

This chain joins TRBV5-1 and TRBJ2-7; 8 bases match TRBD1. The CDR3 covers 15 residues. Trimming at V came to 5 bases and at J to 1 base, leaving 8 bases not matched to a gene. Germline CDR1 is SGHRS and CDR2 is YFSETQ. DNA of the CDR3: TGCGCCAGCAGTCGCGGACAGGGTCCTTCCTACGAGCAGTACTTC. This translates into CASSRGQGPSYEQYF.

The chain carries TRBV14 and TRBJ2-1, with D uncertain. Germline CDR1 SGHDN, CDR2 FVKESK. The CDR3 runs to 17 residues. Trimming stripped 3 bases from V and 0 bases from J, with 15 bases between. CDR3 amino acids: CASSQDRTVSSYNEQFF. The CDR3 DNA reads TGTGCCAGCAGCCAGGATAGGACGGTGAGCTCCTACAATGAGCAGTTCTTC.

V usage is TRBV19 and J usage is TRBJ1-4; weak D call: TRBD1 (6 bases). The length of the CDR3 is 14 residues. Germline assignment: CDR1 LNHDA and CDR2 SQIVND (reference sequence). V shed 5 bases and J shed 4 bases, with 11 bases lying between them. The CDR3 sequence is CASSVGTSNEKLFF. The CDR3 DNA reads TGTGCCAGTAGTGTCGGGACAAGTAATGAAAAACTGTTTTTT.

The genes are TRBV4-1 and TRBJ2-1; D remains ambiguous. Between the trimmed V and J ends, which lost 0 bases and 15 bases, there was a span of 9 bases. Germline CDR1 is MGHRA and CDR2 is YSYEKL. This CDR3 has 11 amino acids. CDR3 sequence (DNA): TGCGCCAGCAGCCAAGATTACCGACGGTTCTTC. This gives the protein CASSQDYRRFF.

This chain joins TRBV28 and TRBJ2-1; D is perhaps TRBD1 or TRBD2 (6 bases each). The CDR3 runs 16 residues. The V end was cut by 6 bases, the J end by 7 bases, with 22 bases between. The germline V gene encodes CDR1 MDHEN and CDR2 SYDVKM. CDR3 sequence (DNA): TGTGCCAGCAGCTTTTTTACTAAGGGGGGTGATAATGAGCAGTTCTTC. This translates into CASSFFTKGGDNEQFF. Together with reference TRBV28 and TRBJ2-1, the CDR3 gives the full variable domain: DVKVTQSSRYLVKRTGEKVFLECVQDMDHENMFWYRQDPGLGLRLIYFSYDVKMKEKGDIPEGYSVSREKKERFSLILESASTNQTSMYLCASSFFTKGGDNEQFFGPGTRLTVL.

As DNA, the CDR3 is TGTGCCAGTAGTCCTCCCCCGGGTTCACCCCTCCACTTT. Translated: CASSPPPGSPLHF. V and J are TRBV19 and TRBJ1-6; D is ambiguous. This CDR3 is built from 13 residues. Deletions cut 5 bases from V and 9 bases from J, with 11 bases between. The V gene's germline CDR1 is LNHDA and CDR2 SQIVND (reference sequence).

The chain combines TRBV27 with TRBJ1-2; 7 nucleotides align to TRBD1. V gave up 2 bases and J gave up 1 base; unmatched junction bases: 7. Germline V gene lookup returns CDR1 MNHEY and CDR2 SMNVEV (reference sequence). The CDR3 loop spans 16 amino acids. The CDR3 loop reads CASSLNRGQLNYGYTF. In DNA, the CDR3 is TGTGCCAGCAGTTTAAATAGGGGACAGCTTAACTATGGCTACACCTTC.

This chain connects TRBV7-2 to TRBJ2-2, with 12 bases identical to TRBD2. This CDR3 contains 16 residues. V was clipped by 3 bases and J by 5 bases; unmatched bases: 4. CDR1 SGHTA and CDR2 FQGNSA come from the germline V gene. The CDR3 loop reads CASSFGLAGRTGELFF. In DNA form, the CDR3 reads TGTGCCAGCAGCTTTGGACTAGCGGGAAGGACCGGGGAGCTGTTTTTT.

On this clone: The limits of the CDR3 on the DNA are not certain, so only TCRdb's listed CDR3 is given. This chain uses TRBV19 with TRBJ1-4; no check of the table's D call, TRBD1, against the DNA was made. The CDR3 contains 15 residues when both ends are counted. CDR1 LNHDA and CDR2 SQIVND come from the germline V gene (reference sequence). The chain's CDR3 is CASTSVQGPLGKLFF.

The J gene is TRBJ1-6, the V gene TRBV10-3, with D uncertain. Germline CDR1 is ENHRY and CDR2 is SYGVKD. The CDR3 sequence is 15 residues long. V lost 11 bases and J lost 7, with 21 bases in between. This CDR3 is CAAQQSQIVNSPLHF. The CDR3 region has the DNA TGTGCCGCCCAACAATCACAGATTGTCAATTCACCCCTCCACTTT.

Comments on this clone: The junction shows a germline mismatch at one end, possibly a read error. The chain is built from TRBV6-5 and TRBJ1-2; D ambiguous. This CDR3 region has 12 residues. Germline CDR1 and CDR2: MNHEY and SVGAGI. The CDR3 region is CASSSLGSWWSF. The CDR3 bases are TGTGCCAGCAGTTCGTTGGGTAGCTGGTGGAGCTTC.

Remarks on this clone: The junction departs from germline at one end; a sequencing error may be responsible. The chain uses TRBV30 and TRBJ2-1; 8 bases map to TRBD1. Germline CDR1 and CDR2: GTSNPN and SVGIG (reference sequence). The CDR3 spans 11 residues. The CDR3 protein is CAWSSQGAHLF. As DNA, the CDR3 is TGTGCCTGGAGTTCCCAGGGGGCCCACCTCTTC.

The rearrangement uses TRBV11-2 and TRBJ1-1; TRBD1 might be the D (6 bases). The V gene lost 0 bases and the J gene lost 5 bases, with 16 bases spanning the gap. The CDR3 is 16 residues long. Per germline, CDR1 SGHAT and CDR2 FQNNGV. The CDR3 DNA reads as TGTGCCAGCAGCTTAGATAGGGGCAGGGGTTGGACTGAAGCTTTCTTT. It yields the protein CASSLDRGRGWTEAFF.

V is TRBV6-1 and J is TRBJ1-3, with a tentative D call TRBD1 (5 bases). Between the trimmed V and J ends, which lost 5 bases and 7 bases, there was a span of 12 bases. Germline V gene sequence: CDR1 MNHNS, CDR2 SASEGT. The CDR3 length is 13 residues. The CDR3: CASSQGTRNTIYF. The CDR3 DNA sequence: TGTGCCAGCAGTCAAGGGACGAGGAACACCATATATTTT.

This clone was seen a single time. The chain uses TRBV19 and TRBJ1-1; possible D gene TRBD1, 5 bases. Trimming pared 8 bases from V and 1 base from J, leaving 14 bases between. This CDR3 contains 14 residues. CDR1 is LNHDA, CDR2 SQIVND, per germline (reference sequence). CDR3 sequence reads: CASSPRVSNTEAFF. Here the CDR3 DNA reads TGTGCCAGTTCCCCCAGGGTATCGAACACTGAAGCTTTCTTT.

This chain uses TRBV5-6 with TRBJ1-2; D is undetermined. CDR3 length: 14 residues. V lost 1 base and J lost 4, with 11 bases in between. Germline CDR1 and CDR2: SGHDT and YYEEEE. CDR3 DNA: TGTGCCAGCAGCTTGAGGGATTTTATCTATGGCTACACCTTC. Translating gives CASSLRDFIYGYTF.

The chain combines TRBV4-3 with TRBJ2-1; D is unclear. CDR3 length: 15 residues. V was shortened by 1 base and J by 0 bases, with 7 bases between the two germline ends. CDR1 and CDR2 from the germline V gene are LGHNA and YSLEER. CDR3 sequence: CASSQGIGSYNEQFF. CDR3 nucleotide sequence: TGCGCCAGCAGCCAAGGAATCGGCTCCTACAATGAGCAGTTCTTC.

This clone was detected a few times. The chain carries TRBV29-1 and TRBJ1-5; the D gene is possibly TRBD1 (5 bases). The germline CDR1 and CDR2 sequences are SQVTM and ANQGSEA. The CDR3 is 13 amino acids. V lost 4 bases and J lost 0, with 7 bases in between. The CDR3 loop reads CSVVRGSNQPQHF. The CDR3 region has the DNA TGCAGCGTTGTAAGGGGTAGCAATCAGCCCCAGCATTTT.

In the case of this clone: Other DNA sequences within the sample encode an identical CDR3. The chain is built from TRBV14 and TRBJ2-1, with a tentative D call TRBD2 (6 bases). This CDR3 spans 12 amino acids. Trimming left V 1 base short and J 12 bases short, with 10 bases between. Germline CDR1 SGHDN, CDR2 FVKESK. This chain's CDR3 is CASSQGGLRQFF. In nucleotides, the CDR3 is TGTGCCAGCAGCCAAGGGGGACTGCGGCAGTTCTTC. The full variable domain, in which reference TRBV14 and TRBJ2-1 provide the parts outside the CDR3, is EAGVTQFPSHSVIEKGQTVTLRCDPISGHDNLYWYRRVMGKEIKFLLHFVKESKQDESGMPNNRFLAERTGGTYSTLKVQPAELEDSGVYFCASSQGGLRQFFGPGTRLTVL.

As DNA, the CDR3 is TGTGCCAGTAGTTGGACTAGCGGACCTAGCACAGATACGCAGTATTTT. The encoded protein is CASSWTSGPSTDTQYF. This rearrangement joins TRBV19 to TRBJ2-3; 10 bases are shared with TRBD2. V was clipped by 5 bases and J by 0 bases; unmatched bases: 5. The CDR3 contains 16 residues. CDR1 and CDR2 (germline): LNHDA, SQIVND (reference sequence). The variable domain in full, completed from reference TRBV19 and TRBJ2-3, reads DGGITQSPKYLFRKEGQNVTLSCEQNLNHDAMYWYRQDPGQGLRLIYYSQIVNDFQKGDIAEGYSVSREKKESFPLTVTSAQKNPTAFYLCASSWTSGPSTDTQYFGPGTRLTVL.

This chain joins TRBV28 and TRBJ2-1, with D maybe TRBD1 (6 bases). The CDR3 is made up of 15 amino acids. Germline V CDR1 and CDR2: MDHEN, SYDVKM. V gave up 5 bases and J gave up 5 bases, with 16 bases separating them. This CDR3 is CASSAGTISHNEQFF. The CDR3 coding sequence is TGTGCCAGCAGTGCCGGGACAATTAGCCACAATGAGCAGTTCTTC. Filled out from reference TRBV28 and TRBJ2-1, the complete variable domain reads DVKVTQSSRYLVKRTGEKVFLECVQDMDHENMFWYRQDPGLGLRLIYFSYDVKMKEKGDIPEGYSVSREKKERFSLILESASTNQTSMYLCASSAGTISHNEQFFGPGTRLTVL.

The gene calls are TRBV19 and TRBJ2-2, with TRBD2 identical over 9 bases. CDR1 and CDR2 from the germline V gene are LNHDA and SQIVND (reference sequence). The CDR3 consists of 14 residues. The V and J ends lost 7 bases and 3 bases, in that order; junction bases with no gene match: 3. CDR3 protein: CASKGLADTGELFF. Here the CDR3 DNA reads TGTGCCAGTAAGGGACTAGCCGACACCGGGGAGCTGTTTTTT. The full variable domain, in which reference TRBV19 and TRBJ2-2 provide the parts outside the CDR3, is DGGITQSPKYLFRKEGQNVTLSCEQNLNHDAMYWYRQDPGQGLRLIYYSQIVNDFQKGDIAEGYSVSREKKESFPLTVTSAQKNPTAFYLCASKGLADTGELFFGEGSRLTVL.